Included here is one TCR beta chain sequence, with context. What it recognizes is unknown. Sequenced by immunoSEQ multiplex PCR; TCRdb stores in-frame clones only, minus some. The data hold around 450,000 clones, with 89% observed a single time. Treatment denoted: 15 to 20 received Ad26.COV2.S at low or high dose, single or two shots; about 5 received placebo; per-sample allocation not given. The samples date from day 63 after the first vaccine or placebo injection. Expressing Wuhan-strain SARS-CoV-2 spike, an Ad26 vector served as the vaccine. The source of the sample is a study of Ad26.COV2.S vaccination and SARS-CoV-2 variants. The study, taken as a whole, reports: People given the vaccine had a wider spike-specific TCR breadth than placebo recipients did. Measurement of non-spike TCR breadth gave similar results in vaccine and placebo recipients.

The V gene end was trimmed by 6 bases and the J gene end by 9 bases; junction bases not matched to a gene: 8. The CDR3 has 13 residues. Germline V CDR1 and CDR2: MDHEN, SYDVKM. The rearrangement links TRBV28 to TRBJ1-1; TRBD1 agrees at 9 bases. The receptor's source is a person between 18 and 60 years old who received the Ad26.COV2.S COVID-19 vaccine or a placebo. Sequencing was performed on peripheral blood, taken in a trial of Ad26.COV2.S vaccine versus placebo. The CDR3 reads CASSIIQGAQAFF. The CDR3, as DNA: TGTGCCAGCAGCATCATACAGGGGGCGCAAGCTTTCTTT.